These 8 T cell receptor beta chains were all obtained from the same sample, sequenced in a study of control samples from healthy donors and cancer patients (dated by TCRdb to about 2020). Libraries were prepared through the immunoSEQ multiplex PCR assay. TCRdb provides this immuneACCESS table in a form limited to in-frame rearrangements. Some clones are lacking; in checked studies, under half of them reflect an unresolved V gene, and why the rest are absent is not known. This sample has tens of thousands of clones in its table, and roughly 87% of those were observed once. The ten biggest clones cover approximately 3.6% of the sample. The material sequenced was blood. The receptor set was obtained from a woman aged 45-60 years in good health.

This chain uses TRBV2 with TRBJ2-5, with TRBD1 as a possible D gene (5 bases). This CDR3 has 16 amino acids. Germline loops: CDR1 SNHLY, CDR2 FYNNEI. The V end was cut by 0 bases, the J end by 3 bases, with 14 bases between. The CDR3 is CASSEALPGREETQYF. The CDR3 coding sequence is TGTGCCAGCAGTGAAGCGCTTCCGGGCAGGGAAGAGACCCAGTACTTC.

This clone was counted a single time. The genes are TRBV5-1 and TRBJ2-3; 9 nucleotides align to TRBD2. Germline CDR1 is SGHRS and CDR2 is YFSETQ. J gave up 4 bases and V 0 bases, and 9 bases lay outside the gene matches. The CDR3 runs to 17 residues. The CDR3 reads CASSLAREREVPDTQYF. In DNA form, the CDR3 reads TGCGCCAGCAGCTTGGCCCGTGAGCGGGAGGTCCCAGATACGCAGTATTTT.

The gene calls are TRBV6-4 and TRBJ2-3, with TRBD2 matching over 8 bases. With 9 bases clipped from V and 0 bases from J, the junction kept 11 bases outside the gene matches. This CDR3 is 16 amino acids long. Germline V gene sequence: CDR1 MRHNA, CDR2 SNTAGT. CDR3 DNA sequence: TGTGCCAGTAGCCCGGCTAGCGGGTTTAGCACAGATACGCAGTATTTT. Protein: CASSPASGFSTDTQYF.

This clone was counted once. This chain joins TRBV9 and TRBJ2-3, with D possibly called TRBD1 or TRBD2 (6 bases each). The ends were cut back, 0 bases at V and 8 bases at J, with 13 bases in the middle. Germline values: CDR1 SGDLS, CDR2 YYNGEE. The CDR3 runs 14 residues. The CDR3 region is CASSVATEGGTQYF. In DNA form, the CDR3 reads TGTGCCAGCAGCGTAGCTACGGAGGGGGGTACGCAGTATTTT.

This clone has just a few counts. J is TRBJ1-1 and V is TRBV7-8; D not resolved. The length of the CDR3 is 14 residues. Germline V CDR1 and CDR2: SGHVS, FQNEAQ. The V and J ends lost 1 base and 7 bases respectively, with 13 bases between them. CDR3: CASSLGGWVGEAFF. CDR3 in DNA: TGTGCCAGCAGCTTAGGGGGTTGGGTAGGTGAAGCTTTCTTT.

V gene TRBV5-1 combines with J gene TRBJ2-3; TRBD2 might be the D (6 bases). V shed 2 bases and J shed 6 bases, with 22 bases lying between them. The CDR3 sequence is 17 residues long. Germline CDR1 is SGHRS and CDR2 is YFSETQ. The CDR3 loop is CASSFFGTPRDGDTQYF. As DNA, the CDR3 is TGCGCCAGCAGCTTCTTCGGGACTCCTCGAGACGGGGATACGCAGTATTTT.

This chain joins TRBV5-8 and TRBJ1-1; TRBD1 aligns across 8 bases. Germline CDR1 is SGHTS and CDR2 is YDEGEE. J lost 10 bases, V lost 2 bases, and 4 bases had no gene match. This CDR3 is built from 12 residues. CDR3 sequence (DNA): TGTGCCAGCAGCTTCCGTGGGACAGGAGCTTTCTTT. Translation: CASSFRGTGAFF.

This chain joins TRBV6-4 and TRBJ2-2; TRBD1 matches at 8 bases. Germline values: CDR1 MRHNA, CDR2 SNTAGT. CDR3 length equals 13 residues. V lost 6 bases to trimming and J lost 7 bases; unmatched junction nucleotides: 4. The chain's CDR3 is CASSRGPSGELFF. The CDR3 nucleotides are TGTGCCAGCAGCAGGGGGCCTAGCGGGGAGCTGTTTTTT.